This T cell receptor beta chain was retrieved from a study of cytomegalovirus exposure and HLA in healthy donors. The donors, nominally healthy at sampling, likely had unrecorded immune exposures. Germline assignment: CDR1 SGHAT and CDR2 FQNNGV. This CDR3 contains 15 residues. The J segment lost 5 bases and the V segment lost 3 bases, leaving 8 bases of the junction unmatched. The PCR ran on 60 Vbeta and 13 Jbeta primers. Libraries were prepared by immunoSEQ multiplex PCR; TCRdb keeps only in-frame clonotypes and omits some of them. Its table lists 130,000 to 150,000 clones. The source of this sequence is a male donor in good health and CMV-seronegative. The specimen sequenced was PBMCs. This chain connects TRBV11-2 to TRBJ2-7; 9 bases are a match to TRBD1. The CDR3 DNA reads TGTGCCAGCAGCTTGGTCGACAGGGGGAGAAACGAGCAGTACTTC. Encoded protein: CASSLVDRGRNEQYF.